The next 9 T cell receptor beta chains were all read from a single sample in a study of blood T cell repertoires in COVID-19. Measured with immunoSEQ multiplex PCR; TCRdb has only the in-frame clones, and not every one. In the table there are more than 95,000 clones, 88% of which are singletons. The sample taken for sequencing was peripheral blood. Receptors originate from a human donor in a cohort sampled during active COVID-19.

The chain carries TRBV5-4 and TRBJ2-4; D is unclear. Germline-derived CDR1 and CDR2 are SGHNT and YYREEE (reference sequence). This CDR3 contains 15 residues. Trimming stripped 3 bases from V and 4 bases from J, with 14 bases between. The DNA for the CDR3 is TGTGCCAGCAGCTCCGATCCGGGTTGGAAAAACATTCAGTACTTC. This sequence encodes CASSSDPGWKNIQYF.

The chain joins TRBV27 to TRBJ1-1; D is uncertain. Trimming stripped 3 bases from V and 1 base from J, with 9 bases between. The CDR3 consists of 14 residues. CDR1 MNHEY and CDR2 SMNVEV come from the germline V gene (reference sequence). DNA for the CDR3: TGTGCCAGCAGTTTCGGGGTTTCGAACACTGAAGCTTTCTTT. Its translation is CASSFGVSNTEAFF.

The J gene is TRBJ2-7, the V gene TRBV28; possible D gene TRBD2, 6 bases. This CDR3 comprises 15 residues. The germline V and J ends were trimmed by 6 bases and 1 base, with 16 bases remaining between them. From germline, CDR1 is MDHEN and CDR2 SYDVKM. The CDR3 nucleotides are TGTGCCAGCAGCACCCCAGGAGGGAGGTCCTACGAGCAGTACTTC. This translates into CASSTPGGRSYEQYF.

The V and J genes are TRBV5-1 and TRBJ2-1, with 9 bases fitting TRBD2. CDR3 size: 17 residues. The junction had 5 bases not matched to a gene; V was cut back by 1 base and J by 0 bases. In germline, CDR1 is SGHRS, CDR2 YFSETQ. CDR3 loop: CASSLSPSGDSYNEQFF. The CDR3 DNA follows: TGCGCCAGCAGCTTGTCCCCTAGCGGGGACTCCTACAATGAGCAGTTCTTC.

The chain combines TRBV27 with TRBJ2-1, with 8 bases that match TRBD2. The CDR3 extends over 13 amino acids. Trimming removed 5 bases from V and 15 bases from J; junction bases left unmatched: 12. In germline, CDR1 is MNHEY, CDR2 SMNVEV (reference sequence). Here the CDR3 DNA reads TGTGCCAGCAGTGACATAGCGGGATCTACTTTGTTCTTC. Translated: CASSDIAGSTLFF.

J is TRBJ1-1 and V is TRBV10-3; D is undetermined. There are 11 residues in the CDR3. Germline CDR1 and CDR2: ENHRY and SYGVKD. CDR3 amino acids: CATGASIEAFF. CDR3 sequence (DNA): TGTGCAACCGGAGCCTCCATTGAAGCTTTCTTT.

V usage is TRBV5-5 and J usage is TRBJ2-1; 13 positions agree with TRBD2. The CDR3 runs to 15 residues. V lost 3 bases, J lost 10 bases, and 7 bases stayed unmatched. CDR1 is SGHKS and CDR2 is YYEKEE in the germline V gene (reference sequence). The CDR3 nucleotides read TGTGCCAGCAGCTGGAGGACTAGCGGGAGTAGGGAGCAGTTCTTC. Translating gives CASSWRTSGSREQFF.

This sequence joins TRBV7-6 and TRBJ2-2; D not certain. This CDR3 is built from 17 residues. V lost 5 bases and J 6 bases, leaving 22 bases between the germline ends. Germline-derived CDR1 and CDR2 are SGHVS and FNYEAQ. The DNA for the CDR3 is TGTGCCAGCAGCCCAAACGGTCTTCCGGGTCCGGCCGGGGAGCTGTTTTTT. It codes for CASSPNGLPGPAGELFF.

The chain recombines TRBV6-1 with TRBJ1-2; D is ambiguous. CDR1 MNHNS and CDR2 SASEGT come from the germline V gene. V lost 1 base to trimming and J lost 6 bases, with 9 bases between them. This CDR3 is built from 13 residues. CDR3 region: CASSEGVGDGYTF. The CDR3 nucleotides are TGTGCCAGCAGTGAAGGGGTTGGAGATGGCTACACCTTC.